One sample yielded the 20 T cell receptor beta chains listed below, sequenced in a study of graft-versus-host responses after intestinal transplantation. Profiling relied on immunoSEQ multiplex PCR, and the TCRdb table lists in-frame clones only, not all of them. The sample includes under 100,000 clones, around 90% of them seen just once. Their specific antigens are unknown. The sequences come from unstimulated CD8+ T cells sorted from spleen or lymph node cells, collected before transplant. The source is a human donor who was the organ donor for an intestinal transplant.

The count of this clone is one. CDR3 DNA sequence: TGTGCCAGCAGCGGAGGGACAGTGGTTCCTAACTATGGCTACACCTTC. Translated, it gives CASSGGTVVPNYGYTF. V usage is TRBV9 and J usage is TRBJ1-2; 7 bases line up with TRBD1. With V trimmed by 3 bases and J by 0 bases, 8 bases remained unmatched. Germline V gives CDR1 SGDLS, CDR2 YYNGEE. CDR3 length equals 16 residues.

J is TRBJ2-7 and V is TRBV19; maybe TRBD2 (6 bases). Trimming removed 5 bases at V and 2 bases at J, with 16 bases between. Germline CDR1 is LNHDA and CDR2 is SQIVND (reference sequence). The CDR3 runs to 15 residues. The CDR3 reads CASSDSGTPAYEQYF. The CDR3 DNA reads as TGTGCCAGTAGTGACTCCGGGACTCCCGCCTACGAGCAGTACTTC.

This chain joins TRBV11-2 and TRBJ1-6, with 8 bases matching TRBD1. Trimming cost V 5 bases and J 3 bases; bases outside gene matches: 6. The germline CDR1 and CDR2 sequences are SGHAT and FQNNGV. The CDR3 covers 16 residues. The CDR3 nucleotides read TGTGCCAGCAGCCCCCCACAGGGGGACTATAATTCACCCCTCCACTTT. Its translation is CASSPPQGDYNSPLHF.

The chain has TRBV7-9 and TRBJ2-3, with D hard to call. The V end lost 1 base, the J end lost 7 bases, and 18 bases lay between the germline ends. CDR1 is SEHNR and CDR2 is FQNEAQ in the germline V gene (reference sequence). The CDR3 has 16 residues. This CDR3 reads CASSLGVVGPIYTQYF. The CDR3 nucleotides are TGTGCCAGCAGCTTAGGGGTTGTGGGCCCTATCTATACGCAGTATTTT.

The genes are TRBV5-4 and TRBJ2-3; TRBD1 aligns across 7 bases. V gave up 4 bases and J gave up 2 bases; unmatched junction bases: 7. Germline V gene data show CDR1 as SGHNT and CDR2 as YYREEE (reference sequence). The CDR3 totals 15 residues. The CDR3 spells CASSPGTAFTDTQYF. The CDR3 bases are TGTGCCAGCAGCCCCGGGACAGCCTTCACAGATACGCAGTATTTT.

The V gene is TRBV27, the J gene TRBJ1-1, with 12 bases lining up with TRBD1. The CDR3 runs to 15 residues. The germline V gene has CDR1 MNHEY and CDR2 SMNVEV (reference sequence). Trimming removed 6 bases from V and 0 bases from J; junction bases left unmatched: 2. CDR3 coding DNA: TGTGCCAGCAGGGGGACAGGGGGCATGAACACTGAAGCTTTCTTT. Translating it yields CASRGTGGMNTEAFF.

This chain links TRBV7-9 with TRBJ1-2; no definite D call. The CDR3 contains 13 residues. Germline loops: CDR1 SEHNR, CDR2 FQNEAQ (reference sequence). The V end was cut by 5 bases, the J end by 8 bases, with 15 bases between. The CDR3 spells CASSPSNREGYTF. The CDR3 nucleotides are TGTGCCAGCAGCCCCTCTAATCGGGAAGGCTACACCTTC.

The rearrangement uses TRBV29-1 and TRBJ2-5; tentative D call: TRBD1 (5 bases). The J call is in doubt because the DNA end fits TRBJ2-7 better. The CDR3 spans 13 residues. Germline V gene data show CDR1 as SQVTM and CDR2 as ANQGSEA. The CDR3 loop is CSVEVDRPYEQYF. In DNA form, the CDR3 reads TGCAGCGTTGAGGTTGACAGACCCTACGAGCAGTACTTC.

The chain links TRBV4-3 to TRBJ2-1; TRBD1 aligns across 10 bases. CDR1 is LGHNA, CDR2 YSLEER, per germline. This CDR3 spans 14 amino acids. J gave up 7 bases and V 4 bases, and 4 bases lay outside the gene matches. In DNA form, the CDR3 reads TGCGCCAGCAGCCCCGGGACAGGGGAAAATGAGCAGTTCTTC. As protein: CASSPGTGENEQFF.

V usage is TRBV4-1 and J usage is TRBJ1-1; D call uncertain. Trimming left V 2 bases short and J 5 bases short, with 6 bases between. In germline, CDR1 is MGHRA, CDR2 YSYEKL. The CDR3 loop spans 12 amino acids. In DNA, the CDR3 is TGCGCCAGCAGCCAATCAGGAACTGAAGCTTTCTTT. This encodes CASSQSGTEAFF.

The gene calls are TRBV7-3 and TRBJ2-5; TRBD2 matches 7 bases. Germline CDR1 and CDR2: SGHTA and FQGTGA. J gave up 1 base and V 5 bases, and 7 bases lay outside the gene matches. There are 15 residues in the CDR3. Written as DNA, the CDR3 is TGTGCCAGCAGCACGGGACTACCTTCCCAAGAGACCCAGTACTTC. Amino acid sequence: CASSTGLPSQETQYF. Filled out from reference TRBV7-3 and TRBJ2-5, the complete variable domain reads GAGVSQTPSNKVTEKGKYVELRCDPISGHTALYWYRQSLGQGPEFLIYFQGTGAADDSGLPNDRFFAVRPEGSVSTLKIQRTERGDSAVYLCASSTGLPSQETQYFGPGTRLLVL.

CDR3 coding DNA: TGTGCCAGCAGTTTTCGAGAAGGGAGGGCTTTCTTT. Its translation: CASSFREGRAFF. The V call is TRBV27, the J call TRBJ1-1; D ambiguous. The V and J ends lost 3 bases and 11 bases respectively, with 13 bases between them. CDR3 length: 12 amino acids. Looked up from germline, CDR1 is MNHEY and CDR2 is SMNVEV (reference sequence).

The rearrangement joins TRBV29-1 to TRBJ1-2, with 11 bases that match TRBD1. The trim removed 4 bases at V and 7 bases at J, leaving 5 bases unmatched. Germline lookup yields CDR1 SQVTM and CDR2 ANQGSEA. The CDR3 runs 13 residues. The CDR3 loop reads CSVGGQGGVGYTF. CDR3 DNA sequence: TGCAGCGTTGGGGGACAGGGGGGGGTTGGCTACACCTTC.

V is TRBV7-5 and J is TRBJ2-4; the DNA was not used to check the table's D call, TRBD2. TRBV7-5 is labeled a pseudogene. The CDR3 is 15 amino acids. CDR3 DNA: TGTGTCAGAAGCTGTCGTGGCCAGAGGGTAAACATTCAGTACTTC. It encodes CVRSCRGQRVNIQYF.

The gene calls are TRBV11-2 and TRBJ1-2; no definite D call. The CDR3 is 16 residues long. Germline CDR1 reads SGHAT; CDR2 reads FQNNGV. V lost 2 bases, J lost 1 base, and 14 bases lay in between. The DNA for the CDR3 is TGTGCCAGCAGCTTACACTTACCCCCCTTTAACTATGGCTACACCTTC. It encodes CASSLHLPPFNYGYTF.

The chain has TRBV13 and TRBJ2-7; possible D gene TRBD2, 5 bases. Germline V gene sequence: CDR1 PRHDT, CDR2 FYEKMQ (reference sequence). V lost 5 bases to trimming and J lost 2 bases, with 10 bases between them. The CDR3 length is 13 residues. CDR3 in DNA: TGTGCCAGCAGCGAGGGTGCTACCTACGAGCAGTACTTC. Translating gives CASSEGATYEQYF.

This rearrangement joins TRBV19 to TRBJ2-1; TRBD1 is a possible D gene (6 bases). The CDR3 has 13 residues. V gave up 3 bases and J gave up 6 bases, with 9 bases separating them. Germline values: CDR1 LNHDA, CDR2 SQIVND (reference sequence). The CDR3 coding sequence is TGTGCCAGTAGTATCGGACAGATCAATGAGCAGTTCTTC. The encoded protein is CASSIGQINEQFF.

This clone showed up just once. CDR3 sequence: CASSEYFGQNTEAFF. The CDR3 nucleotides read TGTGCCAGCAGTGAATATTTTGGACAGAACACTGAAGCTTTCTTT. The rearrangement uses TRBV2 and TRBJ1-1; D is possibly TRBD1 (5 bases). The V end lost 2 bases, the J end lost 1 base, and 11 bases lay between the germline ends. Per germline, CDR1 SNHLY and CDR2 FYNNEI. The CDR3 sequence is 15 residues long.

V gene TRBV13 combines with J gene TRBJ2-7; 12 bases match TRBD1. The CDR3 runs 14 residues. V dropped 4 bases and J dropped 5; count of bases not matched to a gene: 3. Per the germline V gene, CDR1 is PRHDT and CDR2 is FYEKMQ (reference sequence). The CDR3 region is CASSSGQGADEQYF. The CDR3 DNA sequence: TGTGCCAGCAGCTCGGGACAGGGGGCCGACGAGCAGTACTTC.

The V gene is TRBV5-6, the J gene TRBJ2-1; TRBD2 matches 12 bases. The ends lost 5 bases at V and 4 bases at J; junction bases unmatched: 4. The CDR3 sequence is 15 residues long. The germline V gene has CDR1 SGHDT and CDR2 YYEEEE. The CDR3: CASSFGLAGYNEQFF. DNA of the CDR3: TGTGCCAGCAGTTTCGGACTAGCGGGGTACAATGAGCAGTTCTTC.